Below, 16 T cell receptor beta chains from the same sample are listed, as sequenced in a study of shared clonotypes between healthy human individuals. Naive CD8 isolation took CD45RO-negative cells positively selected for CCR7 and excluded terminally differentiated effector memory CD45RA+ cells. The assay was immunoSEQ multiplex PCR, and TCRdb's table has in-frame clones only and misses some. The sample lists about 2.2 million clones, 85% to 95% occurring once. Sequencing was done on a sample of naive CD8+ T cells from PBMCs. Source of these receptors: a man younger than 35 in good health. Some clones in this sample may be carry-over from other donors' samples.

The chain uses TRBV5-1 and TRBJ2-1, with 13 bases matching TRBD2. This CDR3 region has 20 residues. Germline V gene data show CDR1 as SGHRS and CDR2 as YFSETQ. J was trimmed by 5 bases and V by 4 bases; bases with no gene match: 18. Here the CDR3 DNA reads TGCGCCAGCAGCAGACTAGGGACTAGCGGGACTCTAAAGCCTAACAATGAGCAGTTCTTC. This encodes CASSRLGTSGTLKPNNEQFF.

The V gene is TRBV19, the J gene TRBJ2-1; a possible D gene is TRBD2 (6 bases). CDR3 length: 15 amino acids. Germline V gene data show CDR1 as LNHDA and CDR2 as SQIVND (reference sequence). V dropped 3 bases and J dropped 5 bases, with 14 bases sitting between them. CDR3 coding DNA: TGTGCCAGTAGTATCTCTTGGGGGGTGAACAATGAGCAGTTCTTC. Its protein product is CASSISWGVNNEQFF.

The V call is TRBV30, the J call TRBJ1-4; tentatively, D is TRBD1 (5 bases). Germline CDR1 and CDR2: GTSNPN and SVGIG (reference sequence). The V end was cut by 4 bases, the J end by 6 bases, with 12 bases between. The CDR3 is made up of 13 amino acids. The CDR3 loop reads CAWTRRVDEKLFF. CDR3 in DNA: TGTGCCTGGACCCGCAGGGTCGATGAAAAACTGTTTTTT.

This rearrangement joins TRBV27 to TRBJ1-2, with TRBD1 as a possible D gene (5 bases). This CDR3 has 14 amino acids. The ends were cut back, 0 bases at V and 8 bases at J, with 13 bases in the middle. Germline values: CDR1 MNHEY, CDR2 SMNVEV (reference sequence). In DNA form, the CDR3 reads TGTGCCAGCAGTTTATCAGTCCAGGGTGAAGGCTACACCTTC. Translation gives CASSLSVQGEGYTF.

J is TRBJ2-7 and V is TRBV11-3; D is unresolved. CDR3 size: 16 residues. V shed 1 base and J shed 0 bases, with 13 bases lying between them. Per the germline V gene, CDR1 is SGHNT and CDR2 is YENEEA. The DNA of the CDR3 is TGTGCCAGCAGCTTAGGCCGCGGCAGTCGCTCCTACGAGCAGTACTTC. Protein product: CASSLGRGSRSYEQYF. The full variable domain, in which reference TRBV11-3 and TRBJ2-7 provide the parts outside the CDR3, is EAGVVQSPRYKIIEKKQPVAFWCNPISGHNTLYWYLQNLGQGPELLIRYENEEAVDDSQLPKDRFSAERLKGVDSTLKIQPAELGDSAVYLCASSLGRGSRSYEQYFGPGTRLTVT.

The chain uses TRBV19 and TRBJ2-1; 9 nucleotides agree with TRBD2. Trimming cost V 1 base and J 7 bases; bases outside gene matches: 8. Per the germline V gene, CDR1 is LNHDA and CDR2 is SQIVND (reference sequence). The CDR3 is 16 residues long. CDR3 sequence: CASSIVAGGPGNEQFF. CDR3 sequence (DNA): TGTGCCAGTAGTATAGTGGCGGGAGGGCCGGGGAATGAGCAGTTCTTC.

This chain connects TRBV6-6 to TRBJ2-7, with 7 bases fitting TRBD2. This CDR3 is 14 amino acids long. V lost 2 bases to trimming and J lost 2 bases; unmatched junction nucleotides: 3. Germline V gives CDR1 MNHNY, CDR2 SVGAGI (reference sequence). CDR3 nucleotide sequence: TGTGCCAGCAGTTACAAGGGACTAACCTACGAGCAGTACTTC. The encoded protein is CASSYKGLTYEQYF.

V usage is TRBV5-6 and J usage is TRBJ2-1; perhaps TRBD2 as D (8 bases). CDR3 length: 17 amino acids. Germline V gene sequence: CDR1 SGHDT, CDR2 YYEEEE. With 5 bases removed from V and 1 base from J, the gap between germline ends came to 19 bases. CDR3 in amino acids: CASRPEGAGGSYNEQFF. CDR3 DNA: TGTGCCAGCAGGCCCGAGGGGGCGGGAGGATCCTACAATGAGCAGTTCTTC.

The rearrangement joins TRBV10-3 to TRBJ2-1, with 12 bases that match TRBD2. Germline CDR1 reads ENHRY; CDR2 reads SYGVKD. V gave up 10 bases and J gave up 7 bases; unmatched junction bases: 14. The CDR3 is 16 amino acids. This CDR3 is CATTLETSGSLNEQFF. CDR3 coding DNA: TGTGCCACTACCCTTGAGACTAGCGGGAGCTTGAATGAGCAGTTCTTC.

The rearrangement joins TRBV28 to TRBJ2-1, with 8 bases aligning to TRBD1. J lost 4 bases, V lost 5 bases, and 4 bases had no gene match. This CDR3 is built from 14 residues. In germline, CDR1 is MDHEN, CDR2 SYDVKM. The CDR3: CASSVRQGYNEQFF. DNA of the CDR3: TGTGCCAGCAGTGTGCGACAGGGGTACAATGAGCAGTTCTTC.

The rearrangement joins TRBV4-2 to TRBJ2-3, with unresolved D. V was cut by 0 bases and J by 3 bases, with 10 bases left in between. CDR1 and CDR2 from the germline V gene are LGHNA and YNFKEQ. The CDR3 is 15 residues long. The CDR3 DNA follows: TGTGCCAGCAGCCAAGAAGGTCTAGTTACAGATACGCAGTATTTT. Encoded protein: CASSQEGLVTDTQYF.

The chain employs TRBV29-1 and TRBJ1-1; D not resolved. This CDR3 region has 13 residues. With 4 bases removed from V and 4 bases from J, the gap between germline ends came to 13 bases. Per germline, CDR1 SQVTM and CDR2 ANQGSEA. CDR3 bases: TGCAGCGTTGTTGTCTCTCGAGGCACTGAAGCTTTCTTT. It specifies CSVVVSRGTEAFF.

The chain combines TRBV19 with TRBJ2-3; D gene ambiguous. In germline, CDR1 is LNHDA, CDR2 SQIVND (reference sequence). V dropped 4 bases and J dropped 2 bases, with 4 bases sitting between them. The length of the CDR3 is 12 residues. The CDR3 nucleotides are TGTGCCAGTAGTACAGACACAGATACGCAGTATTTT. It yields the protein CASSTDTDTQYF.

V and J are TRBV7-9 and TRBJ1-3; a weak D match, TRBD1 (6 bases). In germline, CDR1 is SEHNR, CDR2 FQNEAQ (reference sequence). Trimming stripped 5 bases from V and 3 bases from J, with 11 bases between. The length of the CDR3 is 14 residues. The CDR3 DNA reads TGTGCCAGCAGCGTGTCAGGGGTTGGAAACACCATATATTTT. It specifies CASSVSGVGNTIYF.

The chain couples TRBV28 to TRBJ2-7, with a tentative D call TRBD2 (6 bases). The CDR3 sequence is 14 residues long. The V gene lost 6 bases and the J gene lost 2 bases, with 14 bases spanning the gap. CDR1 and CDR2 from the germline V gene are MDHEN and SYDVKM. The CDR3 sequence is CASRPRGNPYEQYF. The CDR3 DNA follows: TGTGCCAGCAGGCCCCGGGGGAACCCCTACGAGCAGTACTTC. Filled out from reference TRBV28 and TRBJ2-7, the complete variable domain reads DVKVTQSSRYLVKRTGEKVFLECVQDMDHENMFWYRQDPGLGLRLIYFSYDVKMKEKGDIPEGYSVSREKKERFSLILESASTNQTSMYLCASRPRGNPYEQYFGPGTRLTVT.

The V and J genes are TRBV7-9 and TRBJ2-1; possible D gene TRBD2, 5 bases. V was trimmed by 3 bases and J by 6 bases, leaving 12 bases between them. This CDR3 spans 14 amino acids. Germline assignment: CDR1 SEHNR and CDR2 FQNEAQ (reference sequence). The CDR3: CASSLLGGPNEQFF. CDR3 coding DNA: TGTGCCAGCAGCTTGCTAGGCGGGCCCAATGAGCAGTTCTTC.